This entry lists 27 T cell receptor beta chains sequenced from one sample in a study of shared clonotypes between healthy human individuals. This table comes from immunoSEQ multiplex PCR, and its TCRdb copy is limited to in-frame clones, with some not included. The data contain around 1.9 million clones, roughly 91% of them seen just once; the ten biggest clones take up about 1.5%. Naive CD8 cells lacked CD45RO, underwent positive selection for CCR7 and left out terminally differentiated effector memory CD45RA+ cells. The sample taken for sequencing was naive CD8+ T cells from PBMCs. Receptors were obtained from a man younger than 35 in good health. Some clones in this sample may be carry-over from other donors' samples.

The chain joins TRBV27 to TRBJ1-1; D unclear. V was clipped by 3 bases and J by 6 bases, with 17 bases between them. There are 15 residues in the CDR3. Germline V gene data show CDR1 as MNHEY and CDR2 as SMNVEV (reference sequence). CDR3 in amino acids: CASSFAAFGIAEAFF. The CDR3, as DNA: TGTGCCAGCAGTTTCGCCGCCTTCGGAATCGCTGAAGCTTTCTTT.

This chain connects TRBV27 to TRBJ2-7; a weak D match, TRBD2 (5 bases). This CDR3 spans 13 amino acids. V lost 4 bases and J 4 bases, leaving 11 bases between the germline ends. The germline gives CDR1 MNHEY, CDR2 SMNVEV (reference sequence). The CDR3 is CASSYLEGYEQYF. The CDR3 DNA is TGTGCCAGCAGTTACCTAGAGGGTTACGAGCAGTACTTC.

The V and J genes are TRBV6-1 and TRBJ2-7, with TRBD1 matching 8 bases. Germline lookup yields CDR1 MNHNS and CDR2 SASEGT. There are 15 residues in the CDR3. The ends lost 6 bases at V and 1 base at J; junction bases unmatched: 8. The CDR3 region is CASSGGTGGSYEQYF. As DNA, the CDR3 is TGTGCCAGCAGCGGGGGAACAGGGGGATCCTACGAGCAGTACTTC.

The chain has TRBV4-3 and TRBJ2-3; no firm D call. The germline V gene encodes CDR1 LGHNA and CDR2 YSLEER. V lost 1 base, J lost 4 bases, and 6 bases lay in between. The CDR3 is 13 amino acids. The CDR3 loop is CASSQVRPDTQYF. The CDR3 nucleotides read TGCGCCAGCAGCCAAGTCCGCCCAGATACGCAGTATTTT.

The gene calls are TRBV6-5 and TRBJ1-1, with no clear D. The germline V gene encodes CDR1 MNHEY and CDR2 SVGAGI. Trimming shortened V by 8 bases and J by 3 bases, and 10 bases separated the two germline ends. CDR3 length equals 12 residues. The CDR3 nucleotides are TGTGCCAGCGTTGGCGGTTACACTGAAGCTTTCTTT. Translated, it gives CASVGGYTEAFF.

CDR3 protein: CASSQDPGLVNEQFF. For the CDR3, the DNA is TGTGCCAGCAGCCAAGATCCGGGACTAGTAAATGAGCAGTTCTTC. The rearrangement uses TRBV4-2 and TRBJ2-1, with 8 bases identical to TRBD2. The CDR3 has 15 residues. CDR1 LGHNA and CDR2 YNFKEQ come from the germline V gene. The V and J ends lost 0 bases and 7 bases, in that order; junction bases with no gene match: 5.

This chain uses TRBV19 with TRBJ2-3, with 13 bases identical to TRBD2. Germline trimming cut 9 bases from V and 2 bases from J; bases unmatched to any gene: 11. Germline V gene data show CDR1 as LNHDA and CDR2 as SQIVND (reference sequence). The CDR3 consists of 17 residues. CDR3: CARVPTSGRAVTDTQYF. CDR3 nucleotide sequence: TGTGCCAGAGTACCCACTAGCGGGAGGGCCGTCACAGATACGCAGTATTTT.

The V gene is TRBV5-6, the J gene TRBJ1-4; D is unresolved. V lost 4 bases and J lost 0, with 4 bases in between. Germline values: CDR1 SGHDT, CDR2 YYEEEE. The CDR3 totals 13 residues. DNA of the CDR3: TGTGCCAGCAGCGGAGCAACTAATGAAAAACTGTTTTTT. Amino acids: CASSGATNEKLFF.

The chain combines TRBV7-3 with TRBJ2-2; TRBD2 agrees at 11 bases. V lost 5 bases and J lost 3; bases outside the gene matches: 2. CDR1 and CDR2 (germline): SGHTA, FQGTGA. This CDR3 has 15 residues. This CDR3 is CASSRLAGHTGELFF. CDR3 coding DNA: TGTGCCAGCAGCAGACTAGCGGGACACACCGGGGAGCTGTTTTTT.

With respect to this clone: This sample includes further DNA sequences coding for the same CDR3. This chain links TRBV10-3 with TRBJ1-1, with 7 nucleotides matching TRBD1. J gave up 1 base and V 2 bases, and 1 base lay outside the gene matches. Germline-derived CDR1 and CDR2 are ENHRY and SYGVKD. The CDR3 runs 14 residues. This CDR3 is CAISENRGNTEAFF. The CDR3 bases are TGTGCCATCAGTGAGAACAGGGGGAACACTGAAGCTTTCTTT.

This rearrangement joins TRBV10-2 to TRBJ2-1; 13 positions match TRBD2. The CDR3 consists of 13 residues. CDR1 is WSHSY and CDR2 is SAAADI in the germline V gene. Germline trimming cut 8 bases from V and 7 bases from J; bases unmatched to any gene: 2. CDR3 amino acids: CASGLAGENEQFF. The CDR3, as DNA: TGCGCCAGCGGACTAGCGGGAGAAAATGAGCAGTTCTTC.

V usage is TRBV4-1 and J usage is TRBJ2-5; tentative D call: TRBD1 (8 bases). Germline V lookup: CDR1 MGHRA, CDR2 YSYEKL. Trimming pared 6 bases from V and 4 bases from J, leaving 18 bases between. The CDR3 spans 15 residues. The DNA for the CDR3 is TGCGCCAGCAGGGGAACAGGGGGGGCTTTAGAGACCCAGTACTTC. Amino acids: CASRGTGGALETQYF.

J is TRBJ2-1 and V is TRBV4-1; either TRBD1 or TRBD2 may fit D (6 bases each). CDR1 and CDR2 (germline): MGHRA, YSYEKL. V was trimmed by 4 bases and J by 2 bases, leaving 12 bases between them. This CDR3 comprises 15 residues. The CDR3 sequence is CASSPLGGTYNEQFF. CDR3 in DNA: TGCGCCAGCAGCCCCCTAGGGGGGACCTACAATGAGCAGTTCTTC.

The genes are TRBV27 and TRBJ2-7; the match to TRBD1 covers 11 bases. CDR1 is MNHEY, CDR2 SMNVEV, per germline (reference sequence). The ends lost 2 bases at V and 7 bases at J; junction bases unmatched: 7. The CDR3 is made up of 15 amino acids. CDR3 nucleotides: TGTGCCAGCAGTTTACGGGGACAGGGGGTTTGGGAGCAGTACTTC. Translated: CASSLRGQGVWEQYF.

V usage is TRBV4-1 and J usage is TRBJ1-2, with D possibly matching TRBD1 (6 bases). The V and J ends lost 6 bases and 6 bases respectively, with 23 bases between them. This CDR3 has 16 residues. The germline V gene has CDR1 MGHRA and CDR2 YSYEKL. The CDR3 sequence is CASSPHPGGKSDGYTF. The CDR3 DNA follows: TGCGCCAGCAGTCCCCACCCGGGGGGCAAATCGGATGGCTACACCTTC.

The rearrangement links TRBV7-9 to TRBJ2-7; TRBD2 matches at 12 bases. V lost 2 bases to trimming and J lost 10 bases; unmatched junction nucleotides: 6. The CDR3 is 14 residues long. Germline V gives CDR1 SEHNR, CDR2 FQNEAQ (reference sequence). The DNA of the CDR3 is TGTGCCAGCAGCTTATCTAGCGGGAGGGCCGAACAGTACTTC. This gives the protein CASSLSSGRAEQYF.

This chain joins TRBV7-9 and TRBJ2-7; TRBD2 agrees at 11 bases. The CDR3 extends over 13 amino acids. The V gene's germline CDR1 is SEHNR and CDR2 FQNEAQ (reference sequence). V shed 5 bases, J shed 6 bases, and the junction held 3 bases outside the gene matches. This chain's CDR3 is CASSTSGSPEQYF. In DNA form, the CDR3 reads TGTGCCAGCAGCACTAGCGGGAGCCCCGAGCAGTACTTC.

The chain recombines TRBV27 with TRBJ2-1, with D perhaps TRBD1 (6 bases). Trimming pared 3 bases from V and 4 bases from J, leaving 13 bases between. This CDR3 has 15 amino acids. The germline CDR1 and CDR2 sequences are MNHEY and SMNVEV (reference sequence). CDR3 bases: TGTGCCAGCAGTTTGCATCCACAGGGATACAATGAGCAGTTCTTC. Translation gives CASSLHPQGYNEQFF.

The chain links TRBV6-5 to TRBJ2-7, with 8 nucleotides matching TRBD1. V lost 5 bases to trimming and J lost 6 bases; unmatched junction nucleotides: 6. Germline V CDR1 and CDR2: MNHEY, SVGAGI. The CDR3 extends over 13 amino acids. DNA of the CDR3: TGTGCCAGCAGTGGACAGGGACTTCGCGAGCAGTACTTC. Its protein is CASSGQGLREQYF.

This clone has a handful of counts. V gene TRBV14 combines with J gene TRBJ2-7; the D is unclear. Germline CDR1 SGHDN, CDR2 FVKESK. The CDR3 is 13 amino acids. Trimming stripped 0 bases from V and 13 bases from J, with 16 bases between. This CDR3 reads CASSQDGKATPYF. The CDR3 nucleotides are TGTGCCAGCAGCCAAGATGGGAAGGCTACACCCTACTTC.

The genes are TRBV28 and TRBJ2-1; 10 nucleotides line up with TRBD2. Looked up from germline, CDR1 is MDHEN and CDR2 is SYDVKM. This CDR3 is 19 amino acids long. V dropped 2 bases and J dropped 2; count of bases not matched to a gene: 12. The CDR3 DNA follows: TGTGCCAGCAGTTTACCGACTAGCGGGTACAGATTAACCTACAATGAGCAGTTCTTC. Translating it yields CASSLPTSGYRLTYNEQFF.

V gene TRBV19 combines with J gene TRBJ2-7; D not certain. V was trimmed by 6 bases and J by 6 bases, leaving 15 bases between them. Germline V gene lookup returns CDR1 LNHDA and CDR2 SQIVND (reference sequence). This CDR3 is built from 13 residues. This CDR3 is CASSQLALSEQYF. CDR3 DNA sequence: TGTGCCAGTAGCCAACTGGCCCTCTCCGAGCAGTACTTC.

The rearrangement links TRBV27 to TRBJ2-3; 11 positions match TRBD2. Germline V gives CDR1 MNHEY, CDR2 SMNVEV (reference sequence). The CDR3 is 18 residues long. The V segment lost 2 bases and the J segment 2 bases; nucleotides outside the gene matches: 9. CDR3 residues: CASSLEARLAGTTDTQYF. In DNA, the CDR3 is TGTGCCAGCAGTTTAGAGGCTAGACTAGCGGGAACCACAGATACGCAGTATTTT.

The chain uses TRBV21-1 and TRBJ1-1; TRBD1, the table's D call, was not compared with the DNA. TRBV21-1 is flagged as a pseudogene. This CDR3 region has 16 residues. In nucleotides, the CDR3 is TGTGCCAGCAGCAAATCGCCGGGACAGGGGCACACTGAAGCTTTCTTT. Its protein product is CASSKSPGQGHTEAFF.

This clone was seen once. V and J are TRBV9 and TRBJ2-7; 7 nucleotides align to TRBD1. This CDR3 contains 14 residues. V shed 2 bases, J shed 2 bases, and the junction held 4 bases outside the gene matches. Germline values: CDR1 SGDLS, CDR2 YYNGEE. The CDR3: CASSVRQGPYEQYF. The CDR3 DNA reads as TGTGCCAGCAGCGTCCGACAGGGACCCTACGAGCAGTACTTC.

The V call is TRBV7-9, the J call TRBJ2-2, with TRBD2 matching 13 bases. In germline, CDR1 is SEHNR, CDR2 FQNEAQ (reference sequence). The J segment lost 6 bases and the V segment lost 5 bases, leaving 12 bases of the junction unmatched. This CDR3 is built from 18 residues. The CDR3 DNA is TGTGCCAGCAGCATTACCGGGACTAGCGGGAAGGACGCCGGGGAGCTGTTTTTT. Its translation is CASSITGTSGKDAGELFF.

The chain uses TRBV4-1 and TRBJ2-1, with 10 bases fitting TRBD2. This CDR3 has 16 amino acids. Germline values: CDR1 MGHRA, CDR2 YSYEKL. Unmatched junction bases numbered 5, after V lost 3 bases and J lost 3 bases. This CDR3 reads CASSHPTSGIYNEQFF. As DNA, the CDR3 is TGCGCCAGCAGCCATCCCACTAGCGGGATCTACAATGAGCAGTTCTTC.